Following are 21 T cell receptor beta chains from one sample sequenced in a study of blood T cell repertoires in COVID-19. Method: immunoSEQ multiplex PCR; TCRdb's copy keeps in-frame clones and lacks some. The data hold 190,000 or so clones, with 87% observed a single time. Material for sequencing was peripheral blood. The receptors derive from a young woman who had recovered from COVID-19.

In this sample, this clone turned up once. The chain is built from TRBV6-2 or TRBV6-3 and TRBJ2-3; 8 nucleotides line up with TRBD2. Trimming at V came to 6 bases and at J to 2 bases, leaving 4 bases not matched to a gene. Germline V gives CDR1 MNHEY, CDR2 SVGEGT. The CDR3 consists of 14 residues. The CDR3 here is CASSETSATDTQYF. CDR3 nucleotides: TGTGCCAGCAGCGAGACTAGCGCCACAGATACGCAGTATTTT.

J is TRBJ2-3 and V is TRBV6-5, with a tentative D call TRBD1 (6 bases). CDR1 and CDR2 (germline): MNHEY, SVGAGI. Trimming stripped 6 bases from V and 0 bases from J, with 13 bases between. The CDR3 is 15 amino acids. The CDR3, as DNA: TGTGCCAGCAGGCTTTTCAGGGGTAGCACAGATACGCAGTATTTT. Protein: CASRLFRGSTDTQYF.

The genes are TRBV19 and TRBJ1-2, with D possibly TRBD1 on 6 matching bases. CDR1 and CDR2 (germline): LNHDA, SQIVND (reference sequence). The CDR3 length is 16 residues. V was clipped by 7 bases and J by 3 bases, with 21 bases between them. The CDR3 protein is CASIPAGASGDYGYTF. The CDR3 coding sequence is TGTGCCAGTATCCCCGCGGGGGCGTCGGGGGACTATGGCTACACCTTC.

This clone appeared once. This rearrangement joins TRBV9 to TRBJ1-1; 8 positions match TRBD1. Trimming at V came to 4 bases and at J to 3 bases, leaving 8 bases not matched to a gene. The CDR3 runs to 15 residues. Germline loops: CDR1 SGDLS, CDR2 YYNGEE. The CDR3 DNA sequence: TGTGCCAGCAGCCCAAGGACAGGGTCGGACACTGAAGCTTTCTTT. Translated, it gives CASSPRTGSDTEAFF. Using reference TRBV9 and TRBJ1-1 for the parts outside the CDR3, the full variable domain is DSGVTQTPKHLITATGQRVTLRCSPRSGDLSVYWYQQSLDQGLQFLIQYYNGEERAKGNILERFSAQQFPDLHSELNLSSLELGDSALYFCASSPRTGSDTEAFFGQGTRLTVV.

The V call is TRBV9, the J call TRBJ1-6; TRBD1 matches at 10 bases. This CDR3 spans 16 amino acids. Germline trimming cut 0 bases from V and 5 bases from J; bases unmatched to any gene: 2. CDR1 and CDR2 from the germline V gene are SGDLS and YYNGEE. CDR3 sequence (DNA): TGTGCCAGCAGCGTAGGAGGGACAGGGGATAATTCACCCCTCCACTTT. Translating it yields CASSVGGTGDNSPLHF.

V is TRBV9 and J is TRBJ2-2; 10 nucleotides agree with TRBD1. Unmatched junction bases numbered 7, after V lost 0 bases and J lost 2 bases. The CDR3 runs 18 residues. The germline V gene encodes CDR1 SGDLS and CDR2 YYNGEE. CDR3 DNA sequence: TGTGCCAGCAGCGTAGGCCTGGGGGACAGGGGAAACACCGGGGAGCTGTTTTTT. Translating gives CASSVGLGDRGNTGELFF.

The CDR3, as DNA: TGCGCCAGCAGCCACCCACCCAGGAACACTGAAGCTTTCTTT. Its protein is CASSHPPRNTEAFF. The rearrangement joins TRBV4-1 to TRBJ1-1; D unclear. The CDR3 length is 14 residues. Trimming cost V 3 bases and J 1 base, with 9 bases left between them. Germline V lookup: CDR1 MGHRA, CDR2 YSYEKL.

This sequence joins TRBV9 and TRBJ2-2, with TRBD1 identical over 8 bases. The CDR3 is 17 residues long. Germline V gene lookup returns CDR1 SGDLS and CDR2 YYNGEE. J gave up 0 bases and V 1 base, and 5 bases lay outside the gene matches. The CDR3 DNA follows: TGTGCCAGCAGCGTACAGGGGGCTCCCGCGAACACCGGGGAGCTGTTTTTT. Translating gives CASSVQGAPANTGELFF. Full variable domain (missing parts from reference TRBV9 and TRBJ2-2): DSGVTQTPKHLITATGQRVTLRCSPRSGDLSVYWYQQSLDQGLQFLIQYYNGEERAKGNILERFSAQQFPDLHSELNLSSLELGDSALYFCASSVQGAPANTGELFFGEGSRLTVL.

The gene calls are TRBV5-6 and TRBJ2-7, with TRBD2 matching over 9 bases. The germline V gene has CDR1 SGHDT and CDR2 YYEEEE. V gave up 1 base and J gave up 3 bases; unmatched junction bases: 5. CDR3 length equals 15 residues. CDR3 coding DNA: TGTGCCAGCAGCTTGTTCCTAGCGGGATTCTACGAGCAGTACGTC. It yields the protein CASSLFLAGFYEQYV.

The rearrangement joins TRBV9 to TRBJ2-2; the D gene is possibly TRBD1 (6 bases). From germline, CDR1 is SGDLS and CDR2 YYNGEE. V was cut by 4 bases and J by 1 base, with 11 bases left in between. The CDR3 runs to 15 residues. CDR3 nucleotide sequence: TGTGCCAGCAGCACTCGGACAGAGAACACCGGGGAGCTGTTTTTT. It codes for CASSTRTENTGELFF.

V and J are TRBV6-4 and TRBJ1-2; 7 nucleotides agree with TRBD1. The CDR3 sequence is 15 residues long. CDR1 MRHNA and CDR2 SNTAGT come from the germline V gene. The V and J ends lost 3 bases and 6 bases, in that order; junction bases with no gene match: 10. The CDR3 nucleotides are TGTGCCAGCAGTGAGGCCGCAGACAGGGCTAATGGCTACACCTTC. The encoded protein is CASSEAADRANGYTF.

The chain joins TRBV19 to TRBJ1-5, with unresolved D. V was trimmed by 3 bases and J by 3 bases, leaving 21 bases between them. CDR1 and CDR2 (germline): LNHDA, SQIVND (reference sequence). This CDR3 is built from 18 residues. The CDR3 nucleotides read TGTGCCAGTAGTATTTCGGAGGGTCGGGTTTATATCAATCAGCCCCAGCATTTT. It encodes CASSISEGRVYINQPQHF.

The CDR3: CASSQVFPRQGRNSPLHF. The CDR3 DNA follows: TGCGCCAGCAGCCAAGTTTTTCCTCGACAGGGGCGAAATTCACCCCTCCACTTT. This chain uses TRBV4-1 with TRBJ1-6, with TRBD1 matching 8 bases. This CDR3 is 18 amino acids long. The V segment lost 1 base and the J segment 7 bases; nucleotides outside the gene matches: 12. The germline V gene encodes CDR1 MGHRA and CDR2 YSYEKL.

The chain carries TRBV20-1 and TRBJ1-2; D is unresolved. Looked up from germline, CDR1 is DFQATT and CDR2 is SNEGSKA (reference sequence). The CDR3 is made up of 11 amino acids. Trimming took 1 base from V and 5 from J, leaving 5 bases between them. CDR3 protein: CSARAGYGYTF. The CDR3 DNA sequence: TGCAGTGCTAGAGCCGGTTATGGCTACACCTTC.

V and J are TRBV7-2 and TRBJ2-5, with 9 bases aligning to TRBD1. The ends lost 4 bases at V and 5 bases at J; junction bases unmatched: 5. CDR1 is SGHTA, CDR2 FQGNSA, per germline. The CDR3 spans 14 residues. Written as DNA, the CDR3 is TGTGCCAGCAGCTGGACAGGGGTTGACGAGACCCAGTACTTC. Protein sequence: CASSWTGVDETQYF.

This chain uses TRBV2 with TRBJ2-7; TRBD2 matches at 7 bases. Germline CDR1 and CDR2: SNHLY and FYNNEI. The CDR3 runs to 11 residues. The CDR3 DNA follows: TGTGCCAGCAGTGAACCCGGGAGGACGGACGTC. Protein: CASSEPGRTDV.

This clone was seen only once. One end of the junction varies from germline; a read error may be responsible. The sample contains more than one DNA sequence encoding this CDR3. The chain employs TRBV6-1 and TRBJ2-1, with 9 bases aligning to TRBD2. Germline CDR1 and CDR2: MNHNS and SASEGT. There are 15 residues in the CDR3. The CDR3 here is CASSEAGGSYNEQFF. The CDR3 DNA is TGTGCCAGCAGCGAAGCGGGGGGCTCCTACAATGAGCAGTTCTTC.

This chain links TRBV5-5 with TRBJ2-7; maybe TRBD1 (6 bases). V was cut by 0 bases and J by 5 bases, with 12 bases left in between. The length of the CDR3 is 14 residues. CDR1 and CDR2 from the germline V gene are SGHKS and YYEKEE (reference sequence). The CDR3 protein is CASSLGQEVDEQYF. The CDR3 nucleotides are TGTGCCAGCAGCTTGGGACAGGAGGTCGACGAGCAGTACTTC.

This clone was observed a single time. The chain combines TRBV10-3 with TRBJ2-7, with TRBD2 identical over 15 bases. Per germline, CDR1 ENHRY and CDR2 SYGVKD. The V and J ends lost 6 bases and 0 bases, in that order; junction bases with no gene match: 9. This CDR3 region has 18 residues. This CDR3 is CAISPGLAGGYSSYEQYV. In DNA form, the CDR3 reads TGTGCCATCAGCCCGGGACTAGCGGGAGGTTATAGCTCCTACGAGCAGTACGTC.

This sequence joins TRBV7-8 and TRBJ1-6, with a possible D match to TRBD1 (6 bases). CDR1 and CDR2 (germline): SGHVS, FQNEAQ. V was pared by 7 bases and J by 0 bases, with 16 bases between. CDR3 length equals 17 residues. CDR3 sequence (DNA): TGTGCCAGCATCGGAGAGGACAGAAGCTCCTATAATTCACCCCTCCACTTT. Its translation is CASIGEDRSSYNSPLHF. Complete variable domain (other parts from reference TRBV7-8 and TRBJ1-6): GAGVSQSPRYKVAKRGQDVALRCDPISGHVSLFWYQQALGQGPEFLTYFQNEAQLDKSGLPSDRFFAERPEGSVSTLKIQRTQQEDSAVYLCASIGEDRSSYNSPLHFGNGTRLTVT.

The CDR3 coding sequence is TGCGCCAGCAGCTCGAGAGACAGACATAACACTGAAGCTTTCTTT. As protein: CASSSRDRHNTEAFF. This chain joins TRBV5-1 and TRBJ1-1; a weak D match, TRBD1 (5 bases). V lost 3 bases, J lost 2 bases, and 14 bases lay in between. The CDR3 totals 15 residues. Germline V gives CDR1 SGHRS, CDR2 YFSETQ.